This T cell receptor (beta chain) was sequenced in a study of blood T cell repertoires in COVID-19. Study at large: The samples span acute and convalescent COVID-19 from the United States, Italy and Spain. In each case, the material was cDNA or gDNA derived from T cells, B-cell-depleted T cells, or PBMCs.

Authors' methods: Estimated nucleated cell counts came from reference gene primer amplification. Repertoires were generated with immunoSEQ multiplex PCR, while TCRdb's copy carries only in-frame clones and drops some. V and J calls and clone size are as listed in that table; D and trimming were resolved from the DNA. Of 95,000 to 100,000 clones detected, 75% to 90% appear once; the ten largest clones hold 1.7%. The CDR3 is made up of 16 amino acids. The V gene lost 7 bases and the J gene lost 2 bases, with 19 bases spanning the gap. CDR1 is SGHTA, CDR2 FQGNSA, per germline. This chain links TRBV7-2 with TRBJ2-3; TRBD2 might be the D (6 bases). This receptor was obtained from a man aged 80 or over with acute or convalescent COVID-19. The sequencing input was peripheral blood. Written as DNA, the CDR3 is TGTGCCAGCAAGATACTAGCAACGGGGTTCACAGATACGCAGTATTTT. It yields the protein CASKILATGFTDTQYF.